The text below deals with one TCR beta chain. The antigen is undetermined. Libraries were prepared by immunoSEQ multiplex PCR; TCRdb keeps only in-frame clonotypes and omits some of them. The top ten hold approximately 31% of the sample, which has around 78,000 clones, about 90% seen once. The CDR3 runs to 15 residues. Germline loops: CDR1 SGHTA, CDR2 FQGTGA. The V segment lost 6 bases and the J segment 5 bases; nucleotides outside the gene matches: 7. The record originates from a study of siplizumab effects on memory and regulatory T cells. The study, taken as a whole, reports: Sequences below about 10^-5 frequency were poorly captured. As a result, only a minor fraction of alloreactive clones mapped to unstimulated subsets.

Input material: CD8+ T cells sorted from blood. The clonotype originates from a human donor in good health. The chain carries TRBV7-3 and TRBJ2-7; 13 bases agree with TRBD2. The CDR3 region is CASSITSGRANEQYF. CDR3 nucleotide sequence: TGTGCCAGCAGTATCACTAGCGGGAGGGCCAACGAGCAGTACTTC. Full variable domain (outside the CDR3, taken from reference TRBV7-3 and TRBJ2-7): GAGVSQTPSNKVTEKGKYVELRCDPISGHTALYWYRQSLGQGPEFLIYFQGTGAADDSGLPNDRFFAVRPEGSVSTLKIQRTERGDSAVYLCASSITSGRANEQYFGPGTRLTVT.